This T cell receptor (beta chain) was profiled in a study of T-cell memory formation after mild COVID-19 (dated by TCRdb to the early 2020s). Background on the whole study: TCR sequence clusters from the two donors were found to be largely donor specific. Longitudinal TCRalpha and TCRbeta repertoire sequencing tracked T-cell clones expanding and contracting after mild COVID-19 in a couple of donors. Two young, previously healthy adult volunteers, one female and one male, were included in the cohort.

With respect to this clonotype: Its recognized antigen is unknown. No quality values exist for individual bases; no much larger clone is one base distant.

The data were produced on an Illumina NovaSeq 6000. cDNA libraries for TCRalpha and TCRbeta were prepared by 5'RACE using constant-segment primers, with sample barcodes and unique molecular identifiers added. RNA was extracted from every sample with Trizol reagent. Amplification of the libraries took two PCR steps, and the second step added a second sample barcode plus Illumina TruSeq adapters. The libraries were sequenced on an Illumina NovaSeq using 2 x 150 bp paired-end reads. Regarding the original processing steps: The reads were demultiplexed and collapsed into UMI-guided consensus sequences using migec v1.2.7. Using mixcr v2.1.11, UMI consensuses were aligned to TRA and TRB V and J templates and then assembled into clonotypes. A clonotype was counted as expanded or contracted only if both edgeR and NoisET called the change significant, with noise models trained on biological replicates. For edgeR calls, the cutoffs were a false discovery rate-adjusted p below 0.01 and a log2 fold-change threshold of 1. As an exploratory analysis of dynamics, max-normalized trajectories of the 1000 most abundant clonotypes were examined with PCA combined with hierarchical clustering. Separately sequenced CD4+ and CD8+ repertoires were used to assign a CD4 or CD8 phenotype to each responding clone. The public sequencing data were trimmed at Q25 with fastp and processed into clonotypes with MiXCR by TCRdb, which kept only in-frame beta chains. Records with the same CDR3 protein are collapsed into one entry carrying the most frequent genes and DNA. What appears here as the V and J calls and clone size reflects TCRdb's work, not the paper's. This sample comprises about 340,000 distinct CDR3 sequences, 10% to 15% of them detected only once. 20% to 25% of the sample is taken by the ten largest.

Ficoll-Paque density gradient centrifugation was used to isolate PBMCs. Paper-wide results and their limitations: Only a couple of mild cases were covered by the study, and larger cohorts that include severe cases with pre-infection samples were considered necessary. SARS-CoV-2 specificity of the second-wave clones peaking on day 37 was not confirmed. Contracting CD4+ clones were located mainly in the CM and EM memory subsets, whereas CD8+ clones were found to be enriched in EMRA. Some responding clones were found in pre-infection memory, which suggests that pre-existing cross-reactive memory T cells took part in the SARS-CoV-2 response. Clones contracting from day 15 to 85 had balanced CD4/CD8 phenotypes, while a second wave expanding from day 15 to 37 was biased towards CD4+.

V lost 2 bases and J lost 5 bases; the stretch between them is 12 bases long. CDR1 and CDR2 (DFQATT, SNEGSKA) derive from the germline V gene (reference sequence). Measured from the cysteine to the phenylalanine, the CDR3 is 13 residues long. The DNA shown is the 39-base CDR3, in frame from base 1. What was sequenced was PBMCs or a T cell subset sorted from them (not recorded which). The TCR sequence derives from a man between 18 and 29 years old who had mild COVID-19 (a few samples of this study predate the infection). The sample titles of this study are shuffled in the database, so cell type and time point are left out; the donor was told from shared clones. The V and J genes are TRBV20-1 and TRBJ1-2; TRBD1 could be the D gene, as 6 bases match. The CDR3 reads CSARTGSGYGYTF. The bases read TGCAGTGCTAGAACAGGGTCAGGGTATGGCTACACCTTC.